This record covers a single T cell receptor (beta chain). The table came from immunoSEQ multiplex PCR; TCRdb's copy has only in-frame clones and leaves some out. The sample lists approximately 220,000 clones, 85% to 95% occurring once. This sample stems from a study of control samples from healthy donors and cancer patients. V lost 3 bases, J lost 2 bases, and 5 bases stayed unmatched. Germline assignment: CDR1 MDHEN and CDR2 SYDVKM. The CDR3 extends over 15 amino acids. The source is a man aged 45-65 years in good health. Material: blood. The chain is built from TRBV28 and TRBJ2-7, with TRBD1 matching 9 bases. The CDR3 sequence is CASSLGGDRAYEQYF. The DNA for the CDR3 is TGTGCCAGCAGTTTGGGGGGGGACAGGGCCTACGAGCAGTACTTC.